The clone carrying this T cell receptor (beta chain) has ten or more counts. As yet, its antigen is unknown. The source of the sample is a study of neurological immune-mediated disorders. Whole-study results and caveats: When the repertoires were grouped phylogenetically, those of 18 of the 34 multiple sclerosis patients came together in a single cluster of related CDR3 sequences, which points to a possible repertoire-level signature.

With 0 bases removed from V and 3 bases from J, the gap between germline ends came to 9 bases. The CDR3 extends over 14 amino acids. In germline, CDR1 is SGHRS, CDR2 YFSETQ. 5'RACE generated cDNA with 10-nucleotide random UMIs. TCRdb reanalysed the 5' RACE reads using MiXCR and keeps one entry per CDR3 protein. This table has nearly 60,000 distinct CDR3 sequences, 3% to 3.5% appearing once. The TCR sequence derives from a woman aged 55-70 years with multiple sclerosis. Sequencing was carried out using PBMCs. J is TRBJ1-2 and V is TRBV5-1, with D perhaps matching TRBD1 (5 bases). DNA of the CDR3: TGCGCCAGCAGCTTGGCAGGGTTTGACTATGGCTACACCTTC. Its translation is CASSLAGFDYGYTF.